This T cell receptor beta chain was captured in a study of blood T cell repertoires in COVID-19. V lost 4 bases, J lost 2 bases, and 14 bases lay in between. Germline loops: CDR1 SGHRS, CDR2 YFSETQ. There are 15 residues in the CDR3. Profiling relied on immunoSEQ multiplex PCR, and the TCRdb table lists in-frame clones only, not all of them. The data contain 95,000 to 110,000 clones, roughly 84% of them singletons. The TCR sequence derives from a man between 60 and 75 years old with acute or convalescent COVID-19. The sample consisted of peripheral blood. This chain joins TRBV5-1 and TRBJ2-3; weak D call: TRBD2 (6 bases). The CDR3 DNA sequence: TGCGCCAGCAGCGGCTCTGAGCGGGCCACAGATACGCAGTATTTT. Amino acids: CASSGSERATDTQYF.